The 17 T cell receptor beta chains presented below share a single source sample, sequenced in a study of CD8+ T cells in alopecia areata. RNA, once extracted, was reverse transcribed into cDNA for use as the sequencing template. The data were produced by immunoSEQ multiplex PCR, yet TCRdb's version contains in-frame clones alone and is incomplete. This table holds 100,000 to 150,000 clones, about 47% found once. The input for sequencing was CD8+ T cells sorted from blood, taken at week 0. Receptor source: a human donor with alopecia areata.

The genes are TRBV14 and TRBJ1-1; perhaps TRBD1 as D (5 bases). This CDR3 region has 12 residues. CDR1 is SGHDN and CDR2 is FVKESK in the germline V gene. Trimming pared 1 base from V and 10 bases from J, leaving 10 bases between. This CDR3 reads CASSQGGAGAFF. The CDR3, as DNA: TGTGCCAGCAGCCAAGGGGGCGCAGGAGCTTTCTTT.

The chain has TRBV29-1 and TRBJ2-5; either TRBD1 or TRBD2 may supply D (6 bases each). Germline CDR1 reads SQVTM; CDR2 reads ANQGSEA. V was clipped by 2 bases and J by 1 base, with 17 bases between them. CDR3 length equals 16 residues. The chain's CDR3 is CSVEWGAPFIQETQYF. In DNA, the CDR3 is TGCAGCGTTGAATGGGGGGCTCCTTTTATCCAAGAGACCCAGTACTTC.

The chain uses TRBV5-1 and TRBJ2-3; D unclear. Germline V CDR1 and CDR2: SGHRS, YFSETQ. The CDR3 covers 13 residues. V lost 4 bases and J 1 base, leaving 7 bases between the germline ends. CDR3 region: CASSGIGTDTQYF. In DNA form, the CDR3 reads TGCGCCAGCAGCGGGATAGGCACAGATACGCAGTATTTT.

The chain has TRBV13 and TRBJ2-1; maybe TRBD1 (7 bases). Trimming cost V 5 bases and J 9 bases, with 17 bases left between them. This CDR3 contains 14 residues. Looked up from germline, CDR1 is PRHDT and CDR2 is FYEKMQ (reference sequence). The CDR3: CASSQGGGAGEQFF. CDR3 DNA sequence: TGTGCCAGCAGCCAGGGGGGCGGGGCCGGTGAGCAGTTCTTC.

Only a few counts were recorded for this clone. The V gene is TRBV7-2, the J gene TRBJ1-2; D is unclear. Germline V CDR1 and CDR2: SGHTA, FQGNSA. The CDR3 covers 13 residues. The V and J ends lost 5 bases and 4 bases respectively, with 11 bases between them. CDR3 in DNA: TGTGCCAGCAGCCCATCGGTTGGCTATGGCTACACCTTC. This translates into CASSPSVGYGYTF.

V is TRBV23-1 and J is TRBJ1-5; weak D call: TRBD1 (6 bases). TRBV23-1 is identified as an open reading frame with a role that is uncertain. Trimming removed 8 bases from V and 0 bases from J, with 11 bases in between. The CDR3 has 14 residues. The CDR3 DNA is TGCGCCAGCGGGGGACAAAATAGCAATCAGCCCCAGCATTTT. Residues: CASGGQNSNQPQHF.

The chain joins TRBV29-1 to TRBJ1-1; D is undetermined. Germline CDR1 and CDR2: SQVTM and ANQGSEA. Trimming took off 3 bases at V and 3 bases at J, with 11 bases between the two ends. This CDR3 region has 13 residues. The DNA for the CDR3 is TGCAGCGTTGATAACTCTCAGGACACTGAAGCTTTCTTT. Translation gives CSVDNSQDTEAFF.

The CDR3 sequence: CASSWDYNSPLHF. The CDR3 coding sequence is TGTGCCAGCAGTTGGGATTACAATTCACCCCTCCACTTT. The chain couples TRBV27 to TRBJ1-6, with D unclear. The germline V and J ends were trimmed by 4 bases and 7 bases, with 8 bases remaining between them. CDR3 length equals 13 residues. Per the germline V gene, CDR1 is MNHEY and CDR2 is SMNVEV (reference sequence).

The CDR3 nucleotides are TGTGCCAGCAGTTACTCGGCCGAGCAGTACTTC. Protein: CASSYSAEQYF. The rearrangement uses TRBV6-5 and TRBJ2-7; no firm D call. CDR3 size: 11 residues. V was clipped by 0 bases and J by 6 bases, with 3 bases between them. CDR1 is MNHEY and CDR2 is SVGAGI in the germline V gene.

The rearrangement uses TRBV5-1 and TRBJ2-7; the match to TRBD1 covers 9 bases. The CDR3 loop spans 15 amino acids. V trimming: 4 bases; J trimming: 1 base; junction bases outside the gene matches: 6. Germline V lookup: CDR1 SGHRS, CDR2 YFSETQ. The CDR3 loop is CASSNPGTGSYEQYF. The CDR3 DNA follows: TGCGCCAGCAGCAACCCCGGGACAGGGTCCTACGAGCAGTACTTC.

This clone showed up many times. The chain couples TRBV6-4 to TRBJ2-3; D unclear. Germline CDR1 MRHNA, CDR2 SNTAGT. The CDR3 runs to 13 residues. V gave up 5 bases and J gave up 0 bases, with 6 bases separating them. In nucleotides, the CDR3 is TGTGCCAGCAGTTCTACTAGCACAGATACGCAGTATTTT. It encodes CASSSTSTDTQYF.

This clone is a singleton in its sample. The rearrangement uses TRBV6-5 and TRBJ2-7, with D perhaps given as TRBD1 or TRBD2 (5 bases each). V shed 4 bases and J shed 1 base, with 11 bases lying between them. CDR3 length: 14 residues. Germline CDR1 reads MNHEY; CDR2 reads SVGAGI. CDR3 loop: CASSLGTESYEQYF. CDR3 nucleotide sequence: TGTGCCAGCAGTTTGGGGACCGAATCCTACGAGCAGTACTTC.

This sequence joins TRBV27 and TRBJ1-5, with 8 bases that match TRBD1. This CDR3 is 16 amino acids long. The ends lost 3 bases at V and 3 bases at J; junction bases unmatched: 7. Germline V CDR1 and CDR2: MNHEY, SMNVEV (reference sequence). The CDR3 DNA sequence: TGTGCCAGCAGTTTGGGCAGGGGGCACCCCAATCAGCCCCAGCATTTT. This gives the protein CASSLGRGHPNQPQHF.

The CDR3 nucleotides read TGTGCCAGCAGCTCAGGGGACAGGGTCGGCGAGCAGTACTTC. It translates to CASSSGDRVGEQYF. This rearrangement joins TRBV7-9 to TRBJ2-7; TRBD1 aligns across 9 bases. The CDR3 has 14 residues. Unmatched junction bases numbered 7, after V lost 4 bases and J lost 6 bases. Looked up from germline, CDR1 is SEHNR and CDR2 is FQNEAQ (reference sequence).

The V and J genes are TRBV4-3 and TRBJ2-3, with 11 bases aligning to TRBD2. The germline gives CDR1 LGHNA, CDR2 YSLEER. This CDR3 region has 16 residues. V lost 3 bases to trimming and J lost 5 bases; unmatched junction nucleotides: 7. The CDR3 DNA follows: TGCGCCAGCAGCCACGCAACTAGCGGGGGCAGAGATACGCAGTATTTT. Translation gives CASSHATSGGRDTQYF.

The chain joins TRBV29-1 to TRBJ1-1; D gene uncertain. Germline CDR1 and CDR2: SQVTM and ANQGSEA. The CDR3 has 12 residues. Between the trimmed V and J ends, which lost 7 bases and 4 bases, there was a span of 13 bases. CDR3 sequence: CSATELSTEAFF. The CDR3, as DNA: TGCAGCGCTACAGAACTGAGCACTGAAGCTTTCTTT.

The chain recombines TRBV4-3 with TRBJ2-3; 12 bases are shared with TRBD2. The CDR3 runs 15 residues. Germline V lookup: CDR1 LGHNA, CDR2 YSLEER. With V trimmed by 6 bases and J by 4 bases, 5 bases remained unmatched. For the CDR3, the DNA is TGCGCCAGCAGTCCTAGCGGGGGGGCCGCAGATACGCAGTATTTT. Residues: CASSPSGGAADTQYF.